This TCR beta chain stems from a study of beta chain features in type 1 diabetes. Study-wide results and limits: Among type 1 diabetes patients, VDJ junctions had fewer insertions and more deletions. In all four CD4+ subsets, TCRB CDR3 length was significantly, moderately reduced in type 1 diabetes.

This clone was seen a few times. Its specificity is unknown. The whole isolated RNA underwent reverse transcription, so sequencing captured expressed TCRB transcripts. Produced via immunoSEQ multiplex PCR; TCRdb's table is partial and in-frame only. Of 300,000 or so clones listed, roughly 12% are singletons. The CDR3 has 15 amino acids. Per germline, CDR1 SGHTA and CDR2 FQGNSA. Trimming removed 1 base from V and 2 bases from J, with 9 bases in between. V gene TRBV7-2 combines with J gene TRBJ2-1, with D possibly being TRBD2 (6 bases). Sample: naive CD4+ T cells from blood. The sequence was collected from a woman aged 18-29 years with type 1 diabetes. The CDR3 bases are TGTGCCAGCAGCTTAGGCGGGACTCCCTACAATGAGCAGTTCTTC. Residues: CASSLGGTPYNEQFF.